This T cell receptor beta chain came from a study of blood T cell repertoires in COVID-19. Study-wide context: Collection of acute and convalescent COVID-19 samples took place in the United States, Italy and Spain. T cells, B-cell-depleted T cells, or PBMCs provided the cDNA or gDNA that served as material.

Per the authors' pipeline: Estimated nucleated cell counts came from reference gene primer amplification. Assay: immunoSEQ multiplex PCR; the TCRdb copy retains only in-frame clones and omits some. D and trimming come from the DNA, and the V and J calls and clone size come from that table. The table has 120,000 to 150,000 clones, around 87% seen once. CDR3 length equals 21 residues. Looked up from germline, CDR1 is LGHNA and CDR2 is YNFKEQ. Trimming cost V 0 bases and J 1 base, with 25 bases left between them. What was sequenced was peripheral blood. This sequence originates from a man aged 45-65 years who had recovered from COVID-19. This chain uses TRBV4-2 with TRBJ2-1; weak D call: TRBD1 (6 bases). CDR3 nucleotide sequence: TGTGCCAGCAGCCAAGATACGGGGTCAGGGGCCCGTGGGGGTTCCTACAATGAGCAGTTCTTC. Its protein is CASSQDTGSGARGGSYNEQFF.